This T cell receptor (beta chain) is drawn from a study of blood T cell repertoires in COVID-19 (dated by TCRdb to the early 2020s). About the study as a whole: Collaborator samples came from the United States, Italy and Spain and covered acute and convalescent phases of COVID-19. Deeply sampled blood TCRbeta repertoires from subjects exposed to, actively infected with, or recovered from COVID-19 were included in the dataset. HLA class I and class II types, where available, came from metadata supplied by the sample provider rather than from assay-based typing. The prospective study material was composed of cDNA or gDNA derived from T cells, B-cell-depleted T cells, or PBMCs. Nearly every sample came with metadata listing a de-identified subject ID, COVID-19 status, age in years and sex. The samples were drawn from the first 160 participants of the ongoing ImmuneRACE study and from over 950 subjects provided by 6 global collaborators. The repertoires were released in a freely available public database intended as a resource for research on the immune response to SARS-CoV-2. Broad study findings and their caveats: Clinical and demographic metadata were provided uncurated, with the amount varying by source and participant.

At one collaborating source in Seattle, patients were enrolled during active infection and were followed longitudinally through the course of disease. Each collaborating institution followed its own protocols to collect whole blood in K2EDTA tubes. For TCRbeta analysis, collaborator samples were shipped as frozen whole blood, as isolated PBMCs, or as DNA extracted from either sample type. Taken from cysteine to phenylalanine, the CDR3 has 19 residues. Just the 57-base CDR3 DNA is kept, in frame starting at base 1. CDR1 and CDR2, per the germline V gene, are SGHNT and YENEEA. The V and J ends are trimmed by 4 bases and 2 bases, leaving 27 bases between them. As concerns this clone: No cognate antigen has been identified for it. Within one base of it there is no much larger clone, and no base qualities were kept.

The immunoSEQ Assay, a bias-controlled multiplex PCR, was used to amplify TCRbeta CDR3 regions from genomic DNA. Under the source paper's analysis protocol: Nucleated cell counts per sample were estimated from amplification of reference gene primers within the assay. Sequence reads were collapsed and filtered to measure the absolute abundance of every unique TCRbeta CDR3 rearrangement. Productive Simpson clonality was computed per sample as the square root of Simpson's diversity index over productive rearrangements. TCRdb took this table from immuneACCESS and kept in-frame rearrangements with V and J called. Such tables lack part of the clones; where checked against another copy, unresolved V genes explain under half of the gap, and the rest is unexplained. V and J calls and clone size come straight from that table; D and trimming were deduced from the DNA. The sample table records more than 150,000 clones; more than 80% of these occur just once. Of the sample, approximately 12% is held by the ten largest clones.

The receptor was derived from a woman aged 80 or older with COVID-19, enrolled during active disease. The sample consisted of peripheral blood. The receptor chain draws on TRBV11-3 and TRBJ2-7, and possibly TRBD1, on 6 matching bases. The bases are TGTGCCAGCAGCTCCATATTTGACAGGAACGACGGGGCCCCCTACGAGCAGTACTTC. Translated, it reads CASSSIFDRNDGAPYEQYF. With the rest looked up from the reference TRBV11-3 and TRBJ2-7 genes rather than sequenced, the full variable domain is EAGVVQSPRYKIIEKKQPVAFWCNPISGHNTLYWYLQNLGQGPELLIRYENEEAVDDSQLPKDRFSAERLKGVDSTLKIQPAELGDSAVYLCASSSIFDRNDGAPYEQYFGPGTRLTVT.